This T cell receptor (gamma chain) appears in the sequencing data of a study of gamma-delta chains in newborns, infants, children. Overall study context: Microbial exposure reportedly drives polyclonal innate γδ T cell expansion after birth.

In regard to this clone: Other nucleotide sequences in the sample specify the same CDR3.

Unmatched junction bases numbered 4, after V lost 4 bases and J lost 7 bases. This CDR3 contains 15 residues. CDR1 and CDR2 (germline): GITISATS, ISYDGTV (reference sequence). TCRdb redid the clone calls on the reads with CATT. The sample has around 2,000 gamma-chain clones, roughly 27% seen once. The source of this sequence is a child who was a newborn, infant or young child, either healthy, febrile or measles-vaccinated (not recorded which). Sequences were obtained from blood. The chain joins TRGV9 to TRGJP. The CDR3 DNA sequence: TGTGCCTTGTGGGAAGGGGAGTTGGGCAAAAAAATCAAGGTATTT. Translated: CALWEGELGKKIKVF.